The 26 T cell receptor beta chains reported below all come from one sample, sequenced in a study of shared clonotypes between healthy human individuals. Clones were read by immunoSEQ multiplex PCR, and TCRdb kept only the in-frame ones, dropping some. This sample has 2 million to 2.5 million clones, with under 97% found just once. The specimen was naive CD4+ T cells sorted from blood. The subset here: CD45RA+ positively selected. Receptors originate from a man aged 18 to 29 in good health.

The CDR3 protein is CAGGVETQYF. In nucleotides, the CDR3 is TGTGCCGGCGGGGTGGAGACCCAGTACTTC. The chain recombines TRBV2 with TRBJ2-5; weak D call: TRBD2 (6 bases). The CDR3 loop spans 10 amino acids. V lost 11 bases and J 5 bases, leaving 9 bases between the germline ends. The V gene's germline CDR1 is SNHLY and CDR2 FYNNEI. Looking up the rest from reference TRBV2 and TRBJ2-5 gives the full variable domain: EPEVTQTPSHQVTQMGQEVILRCVPISNHLYFYWYRQILGQKVEFLVSFYNNEISEKSEIFDDQFSVERPDGSNFTLKIRSTKLEDSAMYFCAGGVETQYFGPGTRLLVL.

The chain carries TRBV6-1 and TRBJ1-4, with 9 positions matching TRBD1. The CDR3 totals 15 residues. V lost 3 bases, J lost 4 bases, and 3 bases stayed unmatched. CDR1 MNHNS and CDR2 SASEGT come from the germline V gene. The CDR3 DNA is TGTGCCAGCAGTGAGGGACAGGGTGGTAATGAAAAACTGTTTTTT. Translating it yields CASSEGQGGNEKLFF.

V is TRBV30 and J is TRBJ1-3; no definite D call. This CDR3 comprises 15 residues. Germline lookup yields CDR1 GTSNPN and CDR2 SVGIG (reference sequence). The ends were cut back, 1 base at V and 0 bases at J, with 10 bases in the middle. This CDR3 is CAWSGRAGSGNTIYF. DNA for the CDR3: TGTGCCTGGAGTGGTCGGGCAGGCTCTGGAAACACCATATATTTT.

Note on this clone: Other DNA sequences in the sample encode the same CDR3. The chain is built from TRBV7-9 and TRBJ1-6; 8 positions match TRBD1. With V trimmed by 4 bases and J by 10 bases, 9 bases remained unmatched. Germline-derived CDR1 and CDR2 are SEHNR and FQNEAQ (reference sequence). The CDR3 loop spans 15 amino acids. The CDR3 protein is CASSSRGQGNSPLHF. In nucleotides, the CDR3 is TGTGCCAGCAGCTCCAGAGGACAGGGCAACTCACCCCTCCACTTT.

The rearrangement links TRBV7-9 to TRBJ2-7, with D perhaps TRBD1 (5 bases). V was clipped by 4 bases and J by 4 bases, with 8 bases between them. Germline values: CDR1 SEHNR, CDR2 FQNEAQ (reference sequence). The CDR3 contains 12 residues. The CDR3 protein is CASSSGWYEQYF. CDR3 DNA sequence: TGTGCCAGCAGCTCAGGGTGGTACGAGCAGTACTTC.

The chain joins TRBV28 to TRBJ2-7; D ambiguous. The CDR3 is 13 residues long. Trimming took 8 bases from V and 4 from J, leaving 15 bases between them. CDR1 and CDR2 from the germline V gene are MDHEN and SYDVKM. CDR3 amino acids: CASPRPPRYEQYF. In nucleotides, the CDR3 is TGTGCCAGCCCTCGGCCCCCTAGGTACGAGCAGTACTTC.

DNA for the CDR3: TGTGCCAGCAGTTTGAGTGTTCTTACATCCTACGAGCAGTACTTC. This gives the protein CASSLSVLTSYEQYF. This chain links TRBV28 with TRBJ2-7; D gene unclear. CDR3 size: 15 residues. V lost 3 bases and J 1 base, leaving 13 bases between the germline ends. Germline V gene lookup returns CDR1 MDHEN and CDR2 SYDVKM.

The V call is TRBV29-1, the J call TRBJ1-4; D call uncertain. Trimming pared 4 bases from V and 4 bases from J, leaving 13 bases between. The CDR3 totals 14 residues. CDR1 and CDR2 from the germline V gene are SQVTM and ANQGSEA. CDR3 residues: CSVVISSNNEKLFF. The CDR3 coding sequence is TGCAGCGTTGTGATCAGTTCTAATAATGAAAAACTGTTTTTT.

This rearrangement joins TRBV18 to TRBJ2-5, with a tentative D call TRBD2 (6 bases). CDR3 length: 15 amino acids. V was shortened by 3 bases and J by 4 bases, with 15 bases between the two germline ends. Germline assignment: CDR1 KGHSH and CDR2 LQKENI. The DNA for the CDR3 is TGTGCCAGCTCACCCTCCGGCGGGGTTGGAGAGACCCAGTACTTC. Protein sequence: CASSPSGGVGETQYF.

The chain couples TRBV6-1 to TRBJ2-5, with a possible D match to TRBD2 (5 bases). The CDR3 is 15 residues long. Germline CDR1 is MNHNS and CDR2 is SASEGT. Trimming stripped 0 bases from V and 0 bases from J, with 8 bases between. CDR3 region: CASSEAPGNQETQYF. The CDR3 region has the DNA TGTGCCAGCAGTGAAGCGCCGGGGAACCAAGAGACCCAGTACTTC.

In the case of this clone: Different DNA sequences within this sample yield the same CDR3. In DNA form, the CDR3 reads TGTGCCAGCTCTCGCACAGATACGCAGTATTTT. Residues: CASSRTDTQYF. V usage is TRBV6-6 and J usage is TRBJ2-3, with D hard to call. The V end was cut by 8 bases, the J end by 1 base, with 4 bases between. This CDR3 is 11 amino acids long. In germline, CDR1 is MNHNY, CDR2 SVGAGI (reference sequence).

Regarding this clone: Other DNA sequences in this sample translate to the same CDR3. The chain links TRBV7-2 to TRBJ2-7, with 7 bases matching TRBD1. Germline V gene sequence: CDR1 SGHTA, CDR2 FQGNSA. This CDR3 contains 14 residues. The V gene end was trimmed by 5 bases and the J gene end by 5 bases; junction bases not matched to a gene: 9. The CDR3 nucleotides are TGTGCCAGCAGCCCCCGGACAGGTCGGGACGAGCAGTACTTC. It encodes CASSPRTGRDEQYF.

This clone was counted a single time. The chain is built from TRBV27 and TRBJ1-1, with TRBD1 identical over 7 bases. Germline-derived CDR1 and CDR2 are MNHEY and SMNVEV (reference sequence). This CDR3 is 15 amino acids long. V lost 5 bases to trimming and J lost 0 bases; unmatched junction nucleotides: 6. CDR3 nucleotides: TGTGCCAGCAGTGCGCCGGGACAGATGAACACTGAAGCTTTCTTT. Translation gives CASSAPGQMNTEAFF.

The chain combines TRBV5-1 with TRBJ2-5; tentatively, D is TRBD2 (6 bases). The CDR3 contains 16 residues. Trimming removed 2 bases from V and 4 bases from J, with 18 bases in between. CDR1 SGHRS and CDR2 YFSETQ come from the germline V gene. The CDR3 loop reads CASSLGIGSILETQYF. Here the CDR3 DNA reads TGCGCCAGCAGCTTAGGTATCGGGAGTATTTTAGAGACCCAGTACTTC.

This CDR3 is CASSPGTGSSLLYNEQFF. The CDR3 DNA reads TGTGCCAGCAGCCCCGGGACGGGGTCCAGTCTCCTTTACAATGAGCAGTTCTTC. The rearrangement uses TRBV5-6 and TRBJ2-1; possibly TRBD1 or TRBD2 for D (5 bases each). CDR3 size: 18 residues. Trimming cost V 4 bases and J 4 bases, with 24 bases left between them. The germline V gene has CDR1 SGHDT and CDR2 YYEEEE.

This chain uses TRBV6-5 with TRBJ2-5, with 8 bases that match TRBD2. V lost 6 bases, J lost 0 bases, and 6 bases stayed unmatched. CDR3 size: 15 residues. Germline CDR1 MNHEY, CDR2 SVGAGI. The CDR3 region is CASRQVAGYQETQYF. As DNA, the CDR3 is TGTGCCAGCAGGCAGGTAGCGGGGTACCAAGAGACCCAGTACTTC.

This chain connects TRBV25-1 to TRBJ1-1, with D unresolved. V lost 1 base and J 7 bases, leaving 13 bases between the germline ends. This CDR3 has 14 amino acids. The germline V gene has CDR1 MGHDK and CDR2 SYGVNS. This CDR3 is CASSESGNWGEAFF. CDR3 nucleotide sequence: TGTGCCAGCAGTGAATCAGGAAACTGGGGTGAAGCTTTCTTT.

V gene TRBV15 combines with J gene TRBJ2-1, with TRBD2 matching over 9 bases. Per germline, CDR1 LNHNV and CDR2 YYDKDF (reference sequence). V was clipped by 0 bases and J by 5 bases; unmatched bases: 5. The CDR3 is 16 amino acids. The CDR3 spells CATSRDSASGNNEQFF. The CDR3 nucleotides are TGTGCCACCAGCAGAGATTCGGCTAGCGGGAACAATGAGCAGTTCTTC.

The genes are TRBV5-4 and TRBJ1-1; the match to TRBD1 covers 7 bases. Per germline, CDR1 SGHNT and CDR2 YYREEE (reference sequence). Trimming at V came to 4 bases and at J to 1 base, leaving 7 bases not matched to a gene. The CDR3 extends over 15 amino acids. The CDR3 DNA sequence: TGTGCCAGCAGCCCTCGACAGGGTGAGAACACTGAAGCTTTCTTT. Residues: CASSPRQGENTEAFF.

In the case of this clone: At the DNA level, this CDR3 is encoded by other sequences in the same sample as well. CDR3 loop: CASSDRYEQYF. CDR3 DNA sequence: TGTGCCAGCAGTGACAGGTACGAGCAGTACTTC. The rearrangement joins TRBV2 to TRBJ2-7, with no clear D. Trimming removed 3 bases at V and 4 bases at J, with 4 bases between. CDR3 length: 11 residues. CDR1 and CDR2 from the germline V gene are SNHLY and FYNNEI.

The rearrangement uses TRBV29-1 and TRBJ2-1, with 12 bases that match TRBD2. V lost 6 bases and J lost 0; bases outside the gene matches: 6. The length of the CDR3 is 16 residues. Germline V lookup: CDR1 SQVTM, CDR2 ANQGSEA. In nucleotides, the CDR3 is TGCAGCGTAGACGGACTAGCGGGGAGCTCCTACAATGAGCAGTTCTTC. It yields the protein CSVDGLAGSSYNEQFF.

The chain links TRBV2 to TRBJ2-1, with TRBD2 matching over 7 bases. After removal of 2 bases from V and 10 bases from J, the junction contained 5 bases not matched to a gene. CDR3 length: 13 residues. CDR1 and CDR2 from the germline V gene are SNHLY and FYNNEI. CDR3 residues: CASSESAGVEQFF. The DNA of the CDR3 is TGTGCCAGCAGTGAATCGGCGGGAGTAGAGCAGTTCTTC.

The V gene is TRBV7-6, the J gene TRBJ2-2; D remains ambiguous. The length of the CDR3 is 14 residues. CDR1 SGHVS and CDR2 FNYEAQ come from the germline V gene. V lost 1 base and J lost 6, with 9 bases in between. CDR3 amino acids: CASSLEGPAGELFF. In DNA form, the CDR3 reads TGTGCCAGCAGCTTAGAGGGCCCCGCCGGGGAGCTGTTTTTT.

The rearrangement uses TRBV28 and TRBJ1-6, with TRBD1 as a possible D gene (5 bases). This CDR3 region has 16 residues. The germline V gene has CDR1 MDHEN and CDR2 SYDVKM. The germline V and J ends were trimmed by 5 bases and 14 bases, with 25 bases remaining between them. CDR3 coding DNA: TGTGCCAGCAGTCCGCCCCCCGGGACGGTTCGGGTAACCCTCCACTTT. Translation gives CASSPPPGTVRVTLHF.

This clone appeared once. The J gene is TRBJ1-5, the V gene TRBV28; 7 nucleotides line up with TRBD1. Germline CDR1 and CDR2: MDHEN and SYDVKM. This CDR3 region has 13 residues. With V trimmed by 6 bases and J by 6 bases, 5 bases remained unmatched. CDR3 nucleotide sequence: TGTGCCAGCAGACCCCAGGGGGTTCAGCCCCAGCATTTT. This encodes CASRPQGVQPQHF.

V usage is TRBV9 and J usage is TRBJ2-5, with D possibly being TRBD1 (5 bases). This CDR3 has 13 residues. Per germline, CDR1 SGDLS and CDR2 YYNGEE. V lost 3 bases to trimming and J lost 4 bases, with 10 bases between them. In DNA, the CDR3 is TGTGCCAGCAGCGCTACAGGTTTAGAGACCCAGTACTTC. This codes for CASSATGLETQYF.